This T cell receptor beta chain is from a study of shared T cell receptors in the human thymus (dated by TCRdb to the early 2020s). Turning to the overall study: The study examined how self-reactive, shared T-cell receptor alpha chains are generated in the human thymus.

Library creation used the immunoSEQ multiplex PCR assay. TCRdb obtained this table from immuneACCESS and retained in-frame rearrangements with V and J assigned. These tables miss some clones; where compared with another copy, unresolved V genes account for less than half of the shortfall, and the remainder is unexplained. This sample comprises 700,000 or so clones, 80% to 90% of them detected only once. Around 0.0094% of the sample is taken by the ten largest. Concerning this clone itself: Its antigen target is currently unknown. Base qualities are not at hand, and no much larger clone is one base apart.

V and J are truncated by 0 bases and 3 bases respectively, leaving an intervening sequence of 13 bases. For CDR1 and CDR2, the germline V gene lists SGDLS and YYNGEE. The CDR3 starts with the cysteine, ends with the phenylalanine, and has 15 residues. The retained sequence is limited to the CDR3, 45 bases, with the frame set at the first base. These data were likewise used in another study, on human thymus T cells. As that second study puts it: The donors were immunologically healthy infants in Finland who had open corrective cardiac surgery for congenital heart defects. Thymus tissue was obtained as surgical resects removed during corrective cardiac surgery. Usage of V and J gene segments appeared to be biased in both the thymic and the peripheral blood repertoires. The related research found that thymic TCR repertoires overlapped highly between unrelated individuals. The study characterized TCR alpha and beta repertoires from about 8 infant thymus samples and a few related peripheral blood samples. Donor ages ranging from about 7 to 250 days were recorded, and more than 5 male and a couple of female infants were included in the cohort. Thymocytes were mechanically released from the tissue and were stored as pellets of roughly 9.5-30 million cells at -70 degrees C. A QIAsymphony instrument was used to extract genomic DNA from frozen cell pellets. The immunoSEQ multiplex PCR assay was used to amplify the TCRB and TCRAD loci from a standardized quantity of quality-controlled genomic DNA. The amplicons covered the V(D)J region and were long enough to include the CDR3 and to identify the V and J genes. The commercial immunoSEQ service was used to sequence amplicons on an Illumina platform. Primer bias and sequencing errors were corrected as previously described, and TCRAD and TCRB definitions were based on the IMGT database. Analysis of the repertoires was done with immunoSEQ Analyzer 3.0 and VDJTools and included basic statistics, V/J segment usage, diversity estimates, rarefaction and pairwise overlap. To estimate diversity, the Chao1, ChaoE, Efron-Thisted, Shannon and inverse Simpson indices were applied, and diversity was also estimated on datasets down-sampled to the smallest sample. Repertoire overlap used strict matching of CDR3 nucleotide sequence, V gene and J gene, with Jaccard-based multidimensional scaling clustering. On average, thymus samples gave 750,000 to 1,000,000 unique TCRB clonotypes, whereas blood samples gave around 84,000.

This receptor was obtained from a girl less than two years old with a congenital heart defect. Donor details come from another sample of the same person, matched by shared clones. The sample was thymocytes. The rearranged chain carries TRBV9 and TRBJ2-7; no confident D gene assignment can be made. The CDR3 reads CASSVAGDVDYEQYF. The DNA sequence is TGTGCCAGCAGCGTAGCAGGTGACGTAGACTACGAGCAGTACTTC. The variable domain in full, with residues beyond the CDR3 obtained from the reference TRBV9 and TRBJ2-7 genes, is DSGVTQTPKHLITATGQRVTLRCSPRSGDLSVYWYQQSLDQGLQFLIQYYNGEERAKGNILERFSAQQFPDLHSELNLSSLELGDSALYFCASSVAGDVDYEQYFGPGTRLTVT.